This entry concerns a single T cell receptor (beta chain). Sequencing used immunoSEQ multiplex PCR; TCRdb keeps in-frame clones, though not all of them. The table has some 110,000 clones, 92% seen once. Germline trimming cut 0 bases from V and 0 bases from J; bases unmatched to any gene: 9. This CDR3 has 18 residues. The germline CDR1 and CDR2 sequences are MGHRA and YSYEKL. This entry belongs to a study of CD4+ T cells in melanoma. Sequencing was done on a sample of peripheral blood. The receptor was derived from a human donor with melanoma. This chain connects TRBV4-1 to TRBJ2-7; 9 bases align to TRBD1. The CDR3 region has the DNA TGCGCCAGCAGCCAAGACCGGACAGGGGCCGATAGCTCCTACGAGCAGTACTTC. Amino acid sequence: CASSQDRTGADSSYEQYF.